This record looks at one TCR beta chain sequence and its context. Its antigen is currently unknown. V gave up 0 bases and J gave up 5 bases; unmatched junction bases: 5. The CDR3 is 15 amino acids. Per germline, CDR1 LNHNV and CDR2 YYDKDF (reference sequence). This specimen belongs to a study of cytomegalovirus exposure and HLA in healthy donors. PCR amplification relied on 60 Vbeta primers (plus 13 Jbeta primers). The table came from immunoSEQ multiplex PCR; TCRdb's copy has only in-frame clones and leaves some out. The sample includes around 150,000 clones, 66% of them seen just once. Whole-study results and caveats: In an earlier analysis, most TCR beta V segments were productive about 87% or about 30% of the time.

This chain links TRBV15 with TRBJ1-2; 8 bases fit TRBD1. This sequence originates from a human donor in good health. Sequencing was performed on PBMCs. CDR3 nucleotides: TGTGCCACCAGCAGAGAAGACAGGGGCGAATATGGCTACACCTTC. This encodes CATSREDRGEYGYTF.